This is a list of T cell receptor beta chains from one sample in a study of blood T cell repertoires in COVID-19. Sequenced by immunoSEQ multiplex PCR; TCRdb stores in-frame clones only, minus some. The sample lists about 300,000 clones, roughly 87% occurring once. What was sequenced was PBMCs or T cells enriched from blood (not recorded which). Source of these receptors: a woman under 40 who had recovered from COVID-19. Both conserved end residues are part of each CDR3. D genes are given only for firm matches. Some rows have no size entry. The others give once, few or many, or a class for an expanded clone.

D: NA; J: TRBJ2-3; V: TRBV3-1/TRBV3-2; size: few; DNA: TGTGCCAGCAGCCAAAACCTAGAAGATACGCAGTATTTT; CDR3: CASSQNLEDTQYF
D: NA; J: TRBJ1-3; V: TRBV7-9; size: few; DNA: TGTGCCAGCAGCTCGGGAAGACCTGGAAACACCATATATTTT; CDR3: CASSSGRPGNTIYF
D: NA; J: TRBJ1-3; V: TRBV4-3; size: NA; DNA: TGCGCCAGCAGCCAAGTCCCCAGGGTCGGTGGAAACACCATATATTTT; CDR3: CASSQVPRVGGNTIYF
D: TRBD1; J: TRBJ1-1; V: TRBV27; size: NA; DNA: TGTGCCAGCAGTTCCATAGACAGGGAGCTTGAAGCTTTCTTT; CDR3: CASSSIDRELEAFF
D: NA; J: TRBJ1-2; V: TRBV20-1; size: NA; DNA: TGCAGTGCTAGGGGCGGCTACACCTTC; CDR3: CSARGGYTF
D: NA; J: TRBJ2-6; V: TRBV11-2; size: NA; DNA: TGTGCCAGCAGCTTAGGGGGGCTCGGGGCCAACGTCCTGACTTTC; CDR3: CASSLGGLGANVLTF
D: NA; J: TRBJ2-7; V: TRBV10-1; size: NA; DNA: TGCGCCAGCAGCCGAATCCGGGACTCCTACCTCCCCGAGCAGTACTTC; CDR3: CASSRIRDSYLPEQYF
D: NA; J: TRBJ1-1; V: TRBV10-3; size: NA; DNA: TGTGCCATCAGTGAGTCGACGGGGGTCACTGAAGCTTTCTTT; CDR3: CAISESTGVTEAFF
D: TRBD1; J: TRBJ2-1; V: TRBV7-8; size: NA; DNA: TGTGCCAGCAGCCAGACAGGGTTCAATGAGCAGTTCTTC; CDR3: CASSQTGFNEQFF
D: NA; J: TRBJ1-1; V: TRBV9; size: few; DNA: TGTGCCAGCAGCGTAGGGTTTCAGGGGAACACTGAAGCTTTCTTT; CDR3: CASSVGFQGNTEAFF
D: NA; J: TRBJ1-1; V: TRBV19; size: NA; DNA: TGTGCCAGTAGTATAGACAAGAACACTGAAGCTTTCTTT; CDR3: CASSIDKNTEAFF
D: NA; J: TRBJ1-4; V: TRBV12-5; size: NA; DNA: TGTGCTAGTGGTTTGCGCGGGGGGCAAGAAAAACTGTTTTTT; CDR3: CASGLRGGQEKLFF
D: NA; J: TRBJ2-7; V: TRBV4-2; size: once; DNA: TGTGCCAGCAGCCAACGGGACTCCGCAAGCTCCTACGAGCAGTACTTC; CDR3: CASSQRDSASSYEQYF
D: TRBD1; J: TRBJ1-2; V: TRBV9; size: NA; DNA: TGTGCCAGCAGCCCGGGACAGGGGGCCTATGGCTACACCTTC; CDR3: CASSPGQGAYGYTF
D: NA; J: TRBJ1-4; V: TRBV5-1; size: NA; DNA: TGCGCCAGCAGCACCAGTCCACAGGGAATAAATGAAAAACTGTTTTTT; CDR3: CASSTSPQGINEKLFF
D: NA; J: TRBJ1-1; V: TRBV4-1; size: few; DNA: TGCGCCAGCAGCCAAGATAACTCGAGGAACACTGAAGCTTTCTTT; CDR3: CASSQDNSRNTEAFF
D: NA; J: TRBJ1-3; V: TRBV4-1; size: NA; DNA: TGCGCCAGCAGCCCCCCAACAGGAGCCTCTGGAAACACCATATATTTT; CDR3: CASSPPTGASGNTIYF
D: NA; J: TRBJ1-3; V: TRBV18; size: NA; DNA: TGTGCCAGCTCACCCTCCGTCTCTGGAAACACCATATATTTT; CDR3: CASSPSVSGNTIYF
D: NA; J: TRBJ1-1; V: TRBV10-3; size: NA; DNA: TGTGCCATCAGTGGGAGGGAGGGCGGAACTGAAGCTTTCTTT; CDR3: CAISGREGGTEAFF
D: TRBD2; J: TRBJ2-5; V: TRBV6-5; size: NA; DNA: TGTGCCGGGGCTGCGGGGGGGCTGTACCAAGAGACCCAGTACTTC; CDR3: CAGAAGGLYQETQYF
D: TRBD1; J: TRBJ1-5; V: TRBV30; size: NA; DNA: TGTGCCTGGACTCGAGGGGGCTCGCAGCCCCAGCATTTT; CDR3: CAWTRGGSQPQHF
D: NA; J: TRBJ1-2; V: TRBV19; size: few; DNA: TGTGCCAGCACGAGAGGTCTCGGTGGCTACACCTTC; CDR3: CASTRGLGGYTF
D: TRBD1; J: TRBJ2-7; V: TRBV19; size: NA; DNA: TGTGCCAGTAGTGTCGGGACAGGGGTCTCCTACGAGCAGTACTTC; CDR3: CASSVGTGVSYEQYF
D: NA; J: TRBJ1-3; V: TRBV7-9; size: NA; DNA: TGTGCCAGCACGGGTGGGCTGATCTCTGGAAACACCATATATTTT; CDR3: CASTGGLISGNTIYF
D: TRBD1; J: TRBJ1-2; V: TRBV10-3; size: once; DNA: TGTGCCATCAGTTCCGGGACAGGATCATATGGCTACACCTTC; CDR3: CAISSGTGSYGYTF
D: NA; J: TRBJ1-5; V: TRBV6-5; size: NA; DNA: TGTGCCAGCAGACAGCTTAGCAATCAGCCCCAGCATTTT; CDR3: CASRQLSNQPQHF
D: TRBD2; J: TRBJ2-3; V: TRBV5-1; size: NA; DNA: TGCGCCAGCAGCTTGGGAGGAGCGGGGGATGGCACAGATACGCAGTATTTT; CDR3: CASSLGGAGDGTDTQYF
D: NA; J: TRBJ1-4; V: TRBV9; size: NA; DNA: TGTGCCAGCAGCGTAGATCGCGGAGGGTTACGGGAAAAACTGTTTTTT; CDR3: CASSVDRGGLREKLFF
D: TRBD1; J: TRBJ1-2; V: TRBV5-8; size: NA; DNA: TGTGCCAGCAGCACCGACAGGGGTCAAGGGTTCTATGGCTACACCTTC; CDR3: CASSTDRGQGFYGYTF
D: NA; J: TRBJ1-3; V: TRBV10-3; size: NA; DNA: TGTGCCATCAGTGGGCTCGGCGGGGGGCCTGGAAACACCATATATTTT; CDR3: CAISGLGGGPGNTIYF
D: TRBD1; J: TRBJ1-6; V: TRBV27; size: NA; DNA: TGTGCCAGCAGTTCTACTACAGGGGGAAGAAGTTCACCCCTCCACTTT; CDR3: CASSSTTGGRSSPLHF
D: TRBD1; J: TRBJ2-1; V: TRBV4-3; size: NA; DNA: TGCGCCAGCAGCCAAGTGGGACAGGGGAGAAATGAGCAGTTCTTC; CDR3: CASSQVGQGRNEQFF
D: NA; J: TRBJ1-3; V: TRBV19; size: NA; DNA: TGTGCCAGTAGTAACTCCTCCCCTCTTGGAAACACCATATATTTT; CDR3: CASSNSSPLGNTIYF
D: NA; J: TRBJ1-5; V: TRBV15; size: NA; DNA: TGTGCCACCAGCGGAGTAGTGGGGGGTCGCGGTCGAATTCAGCCCCAGCATTTT; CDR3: CATSGVVGGRGRIQPQHF
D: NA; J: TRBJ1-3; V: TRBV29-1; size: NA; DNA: TGCAGCGTCGGGACTGGAAACACCATATATTTT; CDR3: CSVGTGNTIYF